The clone carrying this T cell receptor beta chain was recorded once. Looked up from germline, CDR1 is SGHTA and CDR2 is FQGTGA. The CDR3 length is 15 residues. V trimming: 2 bases; J trimming: 4 bases; junction bases outside the gene matches: 2. In the original processing: Quantification of nucleated cells was approximated via reference gene primer amplification. The method was immunoSEQ multiplex PCR; TCRdb's version includes in-frame clones alone and lacks a portion of them. V, J and clone size are those of that table, while D and trimming were read from the DNA. Among about 120,000 clones listed, roughly nine tenths were seen once. This sample stems from a study of blood T cell repertoires in COVID-19. As for the study in general: Spain, Italy and the United States supplied samples that represented acute and convalescent COVID-19. PBMCs, B-cell-depleted T cells, or T cells provided the cDNA or gDNA that made up the material.

The sample consisted of peripheral blood. The chain has TRBV7-3 and TRBJ2-1, with 10 positions matching TRBD2. The origin of this receptor is a human donor in a cohort sampled during active COVID-19. The CDR3 is CASSLDSGGYNEQFF. In DNA, the CDR3 is TGTGCCAGCAGCTTAGATAGCGGGGGGTACAATGAGCAGTTCTTC. Full variable domain (outside the CDR3, taken from reference TRBV7-3 and TRBJ2-1): GAGVSQTPSNKVTEKGKYVELRCDPISGHTALYWYRQSLGQGPEFLIYFQGTGAADDSGLPNDRFFAVRPEGSVSTLKIQRTERGDSAVYLCASSLDSGGYNEQFFGPGTRLTVL.